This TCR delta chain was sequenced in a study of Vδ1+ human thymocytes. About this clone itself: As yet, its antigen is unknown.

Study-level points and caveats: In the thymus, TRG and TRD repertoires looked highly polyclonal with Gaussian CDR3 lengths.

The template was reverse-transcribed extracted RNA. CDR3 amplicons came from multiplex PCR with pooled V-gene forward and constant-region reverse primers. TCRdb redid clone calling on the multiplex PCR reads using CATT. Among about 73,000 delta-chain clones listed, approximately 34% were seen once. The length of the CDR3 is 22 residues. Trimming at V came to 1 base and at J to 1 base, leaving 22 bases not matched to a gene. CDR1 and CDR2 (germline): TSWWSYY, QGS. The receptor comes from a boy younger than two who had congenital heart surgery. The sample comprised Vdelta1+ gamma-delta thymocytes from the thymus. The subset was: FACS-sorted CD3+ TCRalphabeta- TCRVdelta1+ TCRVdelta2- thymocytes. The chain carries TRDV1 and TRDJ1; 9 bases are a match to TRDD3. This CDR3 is CALGERGLSWVLGESSTDKLIF. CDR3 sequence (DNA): TGTGCTCTTGGGGAACGGGGCCTTTCATGGGTACTGGGGGAGTCGAGCACCGATAAACTCATCTTT.